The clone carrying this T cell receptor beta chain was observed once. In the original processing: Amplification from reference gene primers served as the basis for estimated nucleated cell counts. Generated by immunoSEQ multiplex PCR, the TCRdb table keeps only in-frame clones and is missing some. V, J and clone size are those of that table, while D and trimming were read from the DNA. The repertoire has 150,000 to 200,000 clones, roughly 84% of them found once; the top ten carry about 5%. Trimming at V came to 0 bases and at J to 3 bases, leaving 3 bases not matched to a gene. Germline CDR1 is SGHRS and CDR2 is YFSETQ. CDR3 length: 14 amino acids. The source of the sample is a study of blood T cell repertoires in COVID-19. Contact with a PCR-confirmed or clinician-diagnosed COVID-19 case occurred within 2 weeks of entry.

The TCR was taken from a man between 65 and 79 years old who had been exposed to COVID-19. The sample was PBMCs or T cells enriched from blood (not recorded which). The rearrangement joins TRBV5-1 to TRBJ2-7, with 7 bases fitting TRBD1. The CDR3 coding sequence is TGCGCCAGCAGCTTGGAGACAGGGATCTACGAGCAGTACTTC. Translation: CASSLETGIYEQYF.